Presented here are 8 T cell receptor beta chains from one specimen sequenced in a study of T cells after yellow fever vaccination. TCRdb analysed the 5' RACE reads with MiXCR anew, one entry per CDR3 protein. Here the sample spans approximately 330,000 distinct CDR3 sequences, around 12% being singletons. The source was CD4+ T cells sorted from PBMCs, collected 15 days after the yellow fever booster vaccination. These receptors were obtained from a man younger than 35 who received the YFV17D yellow fever vaccine.

The table lists this clonotype with many counts. V is TRBV4-1 and J is TRBJ2-2; 7 nucleotides agree with TRBD1. This CDR3 has 17 amino acids. Germline loops: CDR1 MGHRA, CDR2 YSYEKL. J gave up 1 base and V 1 base, and 6 bases lay outside the gene matches. The CDR3 reads CASSQAHRGRNTGELFF. CDR3 DNA: TGCGCCAGCAGCCAAGCCCACAGGGGAAGGAACACCGGGGAGCTGTTTTTT.

The rearrangement uses TRBV7-3 and TRBJ2-5; the D gene is possibly TRBD2 (6 bases). The CDR3 spans 13 residues. Germline V gives CDR1 SGHTA, CDR2 FQGTGA. The V end lost 6 bases, the J end lost 1 base, and 9 bases lay between the germline ends. CDR3 coding DNA: TGTGCCAGCAGTGCGGGGACCCAAGAGACCCAGTACTTC. Its translation is CASSAGTQETQYF.

This clonotype was counted many times. Mismatch with germline at one junction end may stem from a read error. The V call is TRBV5-1, the J call TRBJ2-3; D may be TRBD1 (5 bases). CDR3 length: 13 residues. The germline V gene has CDR1 SGHRS and CDR2 YFSETQ. This CDR3 reads CASSLGGTDTQYF. The CDR3 DNA sequence: TGTGCCAGCAGCTTAGGGGGCACAGATACGCAGTATTTT.

Ten or more counts support this clonotype. This rearrangement joins TRBV24-1 to TRBJ1-2; D is perhaps TRBD1 (5 bases). CDR1 and CDR2 from the germline V gene are KGHDR and SFDVKD. The germline V and J ends were trimmed by 4 bases and 5 bases, with 10 bases remaining between them. The length of the CDR3 is 13 residues. The CDR3 DNA reads TGTGCCACCAGTGAAGGGGAGGAGTATGGCTACACCTTC. Its translation: CATSEGEEYGYTF.

This chain uses TRBV7-8 with TRBJ2-1; 10 positions match TRBD1. The CDR3 length is 16 residues. V lost 1 base to trimming and J lost 8 bases; unmatched junction nucleotides: 8. Per germline, CDR1 SGHVS and CDR2 FQNEAQ. Here the CDR3 reads CASSLVPTGGLDEQFF. In nucleotides, the CDR3 is TGTGCCAGCAGCTTAGTCCCGACAGGGGGCCTCGATGAGCAGTTCTTC.

The V call is TRBV4-1, the J call TRBJ2-3, with TRBD1 matching 9 bases. Losses at the gene ends were 1 base for V and 4 bases for J; bases not matched to a gene: 6. The CDR3 runs to 16 residues. CDR1 and CDR2 (germline): MGHRA, YSYEKL. The CDR3 DNA reads TGCGCCAGCAGCCAAGGGGACAGGGCATTTGCAGATACGCAGTATTTT. Its protein product is CASSQGDRAFADTQYF.

The chain joins TRBV9 to TRBJ2-1; D remains unclear. The CDR3 consists of 14 residues. Trimming removed 1 base at V and 9 bases at J, with 14 bases between. In germline, CDR1 is SGDLS, CDR2 YYNGEE. CDR3 nucleotide sequence: TGTGCCAGCAGCGTACGAGCAGGCACGAGTGAGCAGTTCTTC. This translates into CASSVRAGTSEQFF.

This clonotype was seen only a few times. This chain connects TRBV2 to TRBJ2-2; D is unresolved. Between the trimmed V and J ends, which lost 1 base and 6 bases, there was a span of 6 bases. There are 13 residues in the CDR3. The V gene's germline CDR1 is SNHLY and CDR2 FYNNEI. The DNA for the CDR3 is TGTGCCAGCAGTGAAGTTCTACCCGGGGAGCTGTTTTTT. As protein: CASSEVLPGELFF.